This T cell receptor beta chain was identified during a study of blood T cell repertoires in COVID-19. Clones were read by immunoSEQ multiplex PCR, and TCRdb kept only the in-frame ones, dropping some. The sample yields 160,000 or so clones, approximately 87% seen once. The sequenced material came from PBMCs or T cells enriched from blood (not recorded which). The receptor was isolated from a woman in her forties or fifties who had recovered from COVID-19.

The CDR3 nucleotides read TGTGCCAGCAGTTACCAGACTGCTGAAGCTTTCTTT. This sequence encodes CASSYQTAEAFF. The genes are TRBV6-5 and TRBJ1-1; no definite D call. The V end lost 2 bases, the J end lost 6 bases, and 7 bases lay between the germline ends. CDR1 and CDR2 from the germline V gene are MNHEY and SVGAGI. This CDR3 is 12 amino acids long.